This T cell receptor (beta chain) was documented in a study of blood T cells in healthy people across ages. The authors ran a second PCR of about 6 to 11 cycles using a sample-barcoded 5' primer and a J-beta primer mix. The template-switch adaptor was a 5' adaptor with 12 random nucleotides. It tagged each cDNA molecule. Each CDR3 protein is one row after TCRdb ran MiXCR on the 5' RACE reads. The sample includes some 1.6 million distinct CDR3 sequences, about 31% of them seen just once. Study-wide points: No one knew whether donors had CMV, which possibly confounded expanded clonotype changes.

Per germline, CDR1 SNHLY and CDR2 FYNNEI. J lost 2 bases, V lost 6 bases, and 6 bases had no gene match. There are 15 residues in the CDR3. This clonotype has only one observation. What it recognizes is unknown. The chain recombines TRBV2 with TRBJ1-4; 7 positions match TRBD1. Material for sequencing was blood. The TCR originated in a woman aged 25 to 45 in good health. The CDR3 reads CASSAQGFTNEKLFF. The CDR3 bases are TGTGCCAGCAGCGCACAGGGGTTCACTAATGAAAAACTGTTTTTT.